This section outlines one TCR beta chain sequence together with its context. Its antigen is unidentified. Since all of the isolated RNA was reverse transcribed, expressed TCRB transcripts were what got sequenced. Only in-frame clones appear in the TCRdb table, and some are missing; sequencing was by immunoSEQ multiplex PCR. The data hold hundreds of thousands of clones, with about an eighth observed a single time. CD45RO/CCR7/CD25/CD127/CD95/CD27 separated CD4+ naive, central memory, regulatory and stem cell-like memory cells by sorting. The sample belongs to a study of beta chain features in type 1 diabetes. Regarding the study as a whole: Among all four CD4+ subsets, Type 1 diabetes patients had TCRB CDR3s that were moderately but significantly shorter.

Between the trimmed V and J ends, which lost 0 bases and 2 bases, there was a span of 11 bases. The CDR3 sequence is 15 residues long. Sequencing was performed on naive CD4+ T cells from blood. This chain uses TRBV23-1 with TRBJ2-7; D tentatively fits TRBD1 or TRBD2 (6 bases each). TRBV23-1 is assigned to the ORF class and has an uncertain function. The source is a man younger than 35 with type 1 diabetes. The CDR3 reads CASSQSGGTTYEQYF. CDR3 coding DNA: TGCGCCAGCAGTCAATCGGGGGGCACAACCTACGAGCAGTACTTC.